Sequencing of this T cell receptor (beta chain) was carried out in a study of T cells in Graves' hyperthyroidism and ophthalmopathy. Study outcomes and limitations: Ophthalmopathy, as predicted by the model, came a median about six months after the prediction. Most clonotypes expanded in thyroid above 0.001 were likewise present in blood. A 13 V-J model separated ophthalmopathy from stable hyperthyroidism.

A patient was excluded if there was uncontrolled infection, other autoimmune disease, pregnancy or lactation. RNA transcripts were the template for amplifying TCR beta CDR3 regions. A set of HTBI primers served as the primers for a first-round RT-PCR of the TCR CDR3. MiXCR, run by TCRdb on the multiplex PCR reads, gives a single entry per CDR3 protein. Of about 720,000 distinct CDR3 sequences listed, roughly a sixth were seen once; the top ten hold approximately 16%. This clonotype has ten or more counts. The target antigen is unknown. The CDR3 length is 14 residues. CDR1 and CDR2 (germline): SGHKS, YYEKEE (reference sequence). Trimming removed 7 bases from V and 4 bases from J; junction bases left unmatched: 6.

The source of this sequence is a woman aged 50 to 65 with Graves' hyperthyroidism that later progressed to Graves' ophthalmopathy. Material for sequencing was blood. The rearrangement links TRBV5-5 to TRBJ2-1; TRBD1 matches at 9 bases. CDR3 coding DNA: TGTGCCAGCGCCGGGACAGGGTCGTACAATGAGCAGTTCTTC. Translation gives CASAGTGSYNEQFF.